Listed below are T cell receptor beta chains from one sample, sequenced in a study of PD-1 blockade in mismatch repair-deficient tumors. Produced via immunoSEQ multiplex PCR; TCRdb's table is partial and in-frame only. The repertoire consists of 100,000 or so clones, with under 90% occurring once and the leading ten covering approximately 6.8%. Source: peripheral blood, taken around 8 months after starting pembrolizumab. The receptors come from an adult with mismatch repair-deficient cancer. Each CDR3 is given with its conserved first and last residue. Each record gives: clone size, D gene, J gene, V gene, CDR3 protein, CDR3 DNA. D genes are given only for firm matches. The size entry is marked missing in some rows and otherwise reads once, few, many or a size class.

size: .
D: .
J: TRBJ1-4
V: TRBV9
CDR3: CASSTRDGYEKLFF
DNA: TGTGCCAGCAGCACACGGGACGGATATGAAAAACTGTTTTTT

size: .
D: TRBD1
J: TRBJ2-1
V: TRBV7-9
CDR3: CASSSVSGTEKNEQFF
DNA: TGTGCCAGCAGCAGCGTCTCCGGGACAGAAAAGAATGAGCAGTTCTTC

size: .
D: TRBD2
J: TRBJ2-5
V: TRBV19
CDR3: CASSMGGPGLATQETQYF
DNA: TGTGCCAGTAGTATGGGGGGGCCGGGACTAGCGACCCAAGAGACCCAGTACTTC

size: .
D: .
J: TRBJ1-3
V: TRBV5-1
CDR3: CASSEDGGNTIYF
DNA: TGCGCCAGCAGCGAGGACGGAGGAAACACCATATATTTT

size: .
D: .
J: TRBJ2-7
V: TRBV4-2
CDR3: CASSQSGRGGTEQYF
DNA: TGTGCCAGCAGCCAAAGTGGCAGGGGGGGTACCGAGCAGTACTTC

size: .
D: .
J: TRBJ1-1
V: TRBV7-8
CDR3: CASSTQDVAFF
DNA: TGTGCCAGCAGCACCCAGGACGTAGCTTTCTTT

size: .
D: .
J: TRBJ1-5
V: TRBV19
CDR3: CASSSGDSNQPQHF
DNA: TGTGCCAGTAGTTCAGGGGATAGCAATCAGCCCCAGCATTTT

size: once
D: TRBD1
J: TRBJ1-1
V: TRBV9
CDR3: CASSQIAGGSTEAFF
DNA: TGTGCCAGCAGCCAGATAGCAGGGGGCAGCACTGAAGCTTTCTTT

size: .
D: .
J: TRBJ2-1
V: TRBV9
CDR3: CASSEDLRGYNEQFF
DNA: TGTGCCAGCAGCGAGGACCTAAGGGGTTACAATGAGCAGTTCTTC

size: .
D: .
J: TRBJ2-7
V: TRBV6-5
CDR3: CAISDPRTSYEQYF
DNA: TGTGCCATCAGTGATCCGCGCACCTCCTACGAGCAGTACTTC

size: .
D: .
J: TRBJ2-2
V: TRBV18
CDR3: CASSSNTGELFF
DNA: TGTGCCAGCTCCTCAAACACCGGGGAGCTGTTTTTT

size: once
D: .
J: TRBJ1-5
V: TRBV4-2
CDR3: CASSQERQGHPTQPQHF
DNA: TGTGCCAGCAGCCAAGAACGTCAGGGACATCCTACTCAGCCCCAGCATTTT

size: .
D: TRBD2
J: TRBJ2-7
V: TRBV28
CDR3: CASSLRLAGDEQYF
DNA: TGTGCCAGCAGTCTTCGACTAGCGGGAGACGAGCAGTACTTC

size: .
D: .
J: TRBJ2-7
V: TRBV5-4
CDR3: CASSSTGYYEQYF
DNA: TGTGCCAGCAGCTCAACAGGGTACTACGAGCAGTACTTC

size: .
D: TRBD2
J: TRBJ2-7
V: TRBV19
CDR3: CASSTPGLGVEQYF
DNA: TGTGCCAGTAGTACCCCGGGACTAGGAGTCGAGCAGTACTTC

size: few
D: TRBD1
J: TRBJ1-1
V: TRBV10-3
CDR3: CAIRSGTDRAEWAFF
DNA: TGTGCCATCCGCTCCGGGACCGACAGGGCGGAATGGGCTTTCTTT

size: many
D: .
J: TRBJ2-7
V: TRBV5-1
CDR3: CASSWGDYYEQYF
DNA: TGCGCCAGCAGCTGGGGCGATTACTACGAGCAGTACTTC

size: .
D: TRBD2
J: TRBJ2-3
V: TRBV19
CDR3: CASSTGVKGLAVLRGTDTQYF
DNA: TGTGCCAGTAGTACGGGAGTGAAGGGACTAGCGGTCCTACGAGGGACAGATACGCAGTATTTT

size: few
D: .
J: TRBJ1-2
V: TRBV9
CDR3: CASSVDWGNYGYTF
DNA: TGTGCCAGCAGCGTGGACTGGGGTAACTATGGCTACACCTTC

size: .
D: .
J: TRBJ2-5
V: TRBV4-1
CDR3: CASSQVQGTGETQYF
DNA: TGCGCCAGCAGCCAAGTCCAAGGGACGGGAGAGACCCAGTACTTC

size: .
D: .
J: TRBJ2-3
V: TRBV7-8
CDR3: CASSLDRTPAITDTQYF
DNA: TGTGCCAGCAGCTTAGACAGGACCCCCGCAATCACAGATACGCAGTATTTT

size: .
D: .
J: TRBJ1-1
V: TRBV5-4
CDR3: CASSPRTEGATEAFF
DNA: TGTGCCAGCAGCCCACGGACAGAGGGAGCCACTGAAGCTTTCTTT

size: .
D: .
J: TRBJ2-7
V: TRBV11-2
CDR3: CASSLLGFAGVYF
DNA: TGTGCCAGCAGCTTATTGGGATTTGCAGGGGTATACTTC

size: .
D: .
J: TRBJ1-3
V: TRBV5-6
CDR3: CASSLESLGDTIYF
DNA: TGTGCCAGCAGCTTGGAGTCTCTGGGGGACACCATATATTTT

size: few
D: TRBD1
J: TRBJ1-1
V: TRBV2
CDR3: CASSETGTGLNTEAFF
DNA: TGTGCCAGCAGTGAGACCGGGACAGGGTTGAACACTGAAGCTTTCTTT

size: .
D: TRBD1
J: TRBJ1-5
V: TRBV5-1
CDR3: CASSLTGGDNQPQHF
DNA: TGCGCCAGCAGCCTGACAGGGGGAGACAATCAGCCCCAGCATTTT

size: .
D: TRBD1
J: TRBJ2-3
V: TRBV2
CDR3: CASSDRQGITDTQYF
DNA: TGTGCCAGCAGTGATCGACAGGGAATCACAGATACGCAGTATTTT

size: .
D: .
J: TRBJ1-5
V: TRBV15
CDR3: CATSRGGGGNQPQHF
DNA: TGTGCCACCAGCAGAGGAGGGGGTGGCAATCAGCCCCAGCATTTT

size: .
D: TRBD1
J: TRBJ1-1
V: TRBV6-5
CDR3: CASSSLPGGAFF
DNA: TGTGCCAGCAGTTCCCTTCCAGGGGGGGCTTTCTTT

size: .
D: .
J: TRBJ1-2
V: TRBV30
CDR3: CAWSQTANYGYTF
DNA: TGTGCCTGGAGTCAGACAGCTAACTATGGCTACACCTTC

size: .
D: .
J: TRBJ1-3
V: TRBV7-9
CDR3: CASSPSAGNTIYF
DNA: TGTGCCAGCAGCCCCTCGGCTGGAAACACCATATATTTT

size: .
D: TRBD1
J: TRBJ1-1
V: TRBV6-1
CDR3: CASSQDRLNTEAFF
DNA: TGTGCCAGCAGCCAGGACAGGTTGAACACTGAAGCTTTCTTT

size: .
D: TRBD1
J: TRBJ2-7
V: TRBV4-2
CDR3: CASSQASGQASYEQYF
DNA: TGTGCCAGCAGCCAAGCCTCCGGACAGGCGTCCTACGAGCAGTACTTC

size: .
D: .
J: TRBJ2-5
V: TRBV12-5
CDR3: CASGLVSGQGYQETQYF
DNA: TGTGCTAGTGGTTTGGTATCAGGACAAGGGTACCAAGAGACCCAGTACTTC

size: .
D: TRBD1
J: TRBJ2-7
V: TRBV4-2
CDR3: CASSQGEGQGSYEQYF
DNA: TGTGCCAGCAGCCAAGGTGAGGGACAGGGTTCCTACGAGCAGTACTTC

size: .
D: .
J: TRBJ1-2
V: TRBV7-2
CDR3: CASSLDPGYYGYTF
DNA: TGTGCCAGCAGCTTAGATCCCGGATACTATGGCTACACCTTC

size: .
D: .
J: TRBJ2-5
V: TRBV30
CDR3: CAWDASETQYF
DNA: TGTGCCTGGGACGCGTCCGAGACCCAGTACTTC

size: .
D: .
J: TRBJ2-6
V: TRBV7-2
CDR3: CASSLGSAFSGANVLTF
DNA: TGTGCCAGCAGCTTAGGGTCAGCGTTCTCTGGGGCCAACGTCCTGACTTTC

size: .
D: .
J: TRBJ1-1
V: TRBV2
CDR3: CASSEAGVGNTEAFF
DNA: TGTGCCAGCAGTGAAGCTGGGGTGGGGAACACTGAAGCTTTCTTT

size: .
D: .
J: TRBJ1-1
V: TRBV2
CDR3: CASPSGRMNTEAFF
DNA: TGTGCCAGCCCAAGTGGACGAATGAACACTGAAGCTTTCTTT

size: once
D: TRBD1
J: TRBJ2-5
V: TRBV6-1
CDR3: CASSDRDRGPETQYF
DNA: TGTGCCAGCAGTGACCGGGACAGGGGGCCAGAGACCCAGTACTTC

size: once
D: .
J: TRBJ2-1
V: TRBV29-1
CDR3: CSVSTAASYNEQFF
DNA: TGCAGCGTGTCTACAGCTGCCAGCTACAATGAGCAGTTCTTC

size: .
D: .
J: TRBJ2-2
V: TRBV12-5
CDR3: CASGLERNTGELFF
DNA: TGTGCTAGTGGTCTAGAGCGGAACACCGGGGAGCTGTTTTTT

size: .
D: .
J: TRBJ2-7
V: TRBV5-1
CDR3: CASSLQPSHEQYF
DNA: TGCGCCAGCAGCTTACAACCGTCCCACGAGCAGTACTTC

size: .
D: .
J: TRBJ2-7
V: TRBV6-1
CDR3: CASSTGPGSYEQYF
DNA: TGTGCCAGCAGTACGGGACCAGGGTCCTACGAGCAGTACTTC

size: .
D: .
J: TRBJ1-1
V: TRBV7-9
CDR3: CASSLVSGKNTEAFF
DNA: TGTGCCAGCAGCTTAGTTTCAGGGAAGAACACTGAAGCTTTCTTT

size: .
D: .
J: TRBJ2-1
V: TRBV19
CDR3: CASSWGTLYANEQFF
DNA: TGTGCCAGTAGTTGGGGGACTCTCTACGCCAATGAGCAGTTCTTC

size: .
D: TRBD1
J: TRBJ1-4
V: TRBV5-4
CDR3: CASSSRDSNEKLFF
DNA: TGTGCCAGCAGCTCCCGGGACAGCAATGAAAAACTGTTTTTT

size: once
D: TRBD2
J: TRBJ2-3
V: TRBV29-1
CDR3: CSVERAGGTDTQYF
DNA: TGCAGCGTTGAAAGGGCGGGAGGAACAGATACGCAGTATTTT

size: .
D: TRBD2
J: TRBJ2-7
V: TRBV27
CDR3: CASSTLAGPSYEQYF
DNA: TGTGCCAGCAGTACACTAGCGGGACCCTCCTACGAGCAGTACTTC

size: .
D: .
J: TRBJ1-2
V: TRBV11-3
CDR3: CASSPGAGGSQHGYTF
DNA: TGTGCCAGCAGCCCAGGGGCCGGGGGGAGCCAGCATGGCTACACCTTC

size: .
D: TRBD2
J: TRBJ2-1
V: TRBV7-7
CDR3: CASSLNSGSRYEQFF
DNA: TGTGCTAGCAGCTTAAATAGCGGGAGCAGATATGAGCAGTTCTTC

size: few
D: TRBD2
J: TRBJ2-2
V: TRBV4-2
CDR3: CASSRDPLAGVTGELFF
DNA: TGTGCCAGCAGCCGAGATCCACTAGCGGGAGTGACCGGGGAGCTGTTTTTT